Following are 12 T cell receptor beta chains from one sample sequenced in a study of blood T cells in healthy people across ages. The authors ran a second PCR of roughly 7 to 11 cycles using a sample-barcoded 5' primer and a J-beta primer mix. MiXCR, run by TCRdb on the 5' RACE reads, gives a single entry per CDR3 protein. Here the sample spans roughly 1,300,000 distinct CDR3 sequences, 59% being singletons. The sample was blood. Receptors were obtained from a man between 18 and 35 years old in good health.

The chain links TRBV4-1 to TRBJ2-3, with 7 bases identical to TRBD2. The V gene's germline CDR1 is MGHRA and CDR2 YSYEKL. The CDR3 is 19 residues long. Germline trimming cut 5 bases from V and 6 bases from J; bases unmatched to any gene: 23. The CDR3 region is CASSALARGGGSTRDTQYF. The DNA for the CDR3 is TGCGCCAGCAGCGCACTAGCGAGGGGAGGTGGCAGTACGAGGGATACGCAGTATTTT.

The chain carries TRBV6-5 and TRBJ1-3; D gene ambiguous. V lost 2 bases and J lost 0, with 8 bases in between. The CDR3 spans 15 residues. The V gene's germline CDR1 is MNHEY and CDR2 SVGAGI. CDR3 protein: CASSYGGLSGNTIYF. The CDR3, as DNA: TGTGCCAGCAGTTACGGCGGCCTCTCTGGAAACACCATATATTTT.

The chain has TRBV10-2 and TRBJ2-5, with 8 bases matching TRBD2. The V gene's germline CDR1 is WSHSY and CDR2 SAAADI. The CDR3 consists of 13 residues. V lost 6 bases and J lost 3; bases outside the gene matches: 3. The CDR3 protein is CASRDSGEETQYF. The CDR3 region has the DNA TGCGCCAGCAGGGATAGCGGGGAAGAGACCCAGTACTTC.

This rearrangement joins TRBV7-9 to TRBJ2-7; unclear D gene. The CDR3 spans 12 residues. The V gene lost 5 bases and the J gene lost 3 bases, with 8 bases spanning the gap. The germline V gene has CDR1 SEHNR and CDR2 FQNEAQ (reference sequence). The CDR3 loop is CASSHLDYEQYF. The CDR3 DNA reads as TGTGCCAGCAGCCATCTAGACTACGAGCAGTACTTC. Filled out from reference TRBV7-9 and TRBJ2-7, the complete variable domain reads DTGVSQNPRHKITKRGQNVTFRCDPISEHNRLYWYRQTLGQGPEFLTYFQNEAQLEKSRLLSDRFSAERPKGSFSTLEIQRTEQGDSAMYLCASSHLDYEQYFGPGTRLTVT.

J is TRBJ2-5 and V is TRBV20-1; 10 positions match TRBD2. The CDR3 consists of 14 residues. Germline V gene data show CDR1 as DFQATT and CDR2 as SNEGSKA (reference sequence). J was trimmed by 5 bases and V by 5 bases; bases with no gene match: 8. CDR3 sequence (DNA): TGCAGTGCTCACCTAGCGGGGGCCGGGGAGACCCAGTACTTC. As protein: CSAHLAGAGETQYF.

V gene TRBV4-1 combines with J gene TRBJ1-5; TRBD1 matches at 7 bases. The CDR3 has 15 residues. J was trimmed by 7 bases and V by 2 bases; bases with no gene match: 8. Germline values: CDR1 MGHRA, CDR2 YSYEKL. The DNA of the CDR3 is TGCGCCAGCAGCCAAAAGACAGGGCTTAACCAGCCCCAGCATTTT. It specifies CASSQKTGLNQPQHF.

The rearrangement links TRBV6-2 or TRBV6-3 to TRBJ2-1; tentatively, D is TRBD2 (6 bases). Germline CDR1 MNHEY, CDR2 SVGEGT. This CDR3 region has 15 residues. V lost 10 bases to trimming and J lost 1 base, with 17 bases between them. Here the CDR3 reads CATGEVGVSYNEQFF. CDR3 bases: TGTGCCACCGGGGAGGTGGGAGTTTCCTACAATGAGCAGTTCTTC.

CDR3 in amino acids: CASSLRSAFF. The CDR3 DNA is TGTGCCAGCAGCCTGAGGTCTGCTTTCTTT. This sequence joins TRBV12-3 or TRBV12-4 and TRBJ1-1; D gene unclear. This CDR3 spans 10 amino acids. The V and J ends lost 6 bases and 11 bases respectively, with 10 bases between them.

This clonotype has a handful of counts. The J gene is TRBJ2-7, the V gene TRBV29-1; 8 nucleotides line up with TRBD1. CDR3 length equals 13 residues. Germline assignment: CDR1 SQVTM and CDR2 ANQGSEA. CDR3 DNA: TGCAGTGCCGGACAGGGAGTACGGTACGAGCAGTACTTC. This codes for CSAGQGVRYEQYF.

This chain connects TRBV4-1 to TRBJ2-5; D perhaps matches TRBD1 (6 bases). The V end lost 0 bases, the J end lost 5 bases, and 19 bases lay between the germline ends. In germline, CDR1 is MGHRA, CDR2 YSYEKL. This CDR3 region has 17 residues. CDR3 coding DNA: TGCGCCAGCAGCCAAGATGAGAGGGGGTCAGGAATGGAGACCCAGTACTTC. Translating it yields CASSQDERGSGMETQYF.

Worth noting for this clonotype: A much larger clone differs from this one at a single base, so this may be a read error. CDR3 loop: CGASLGGDSYEQYF. CDR3 bases: TGCGGTGCTAGTCTTGGCGGGGACTCCTACGAGCAGTACTTC. The rearrangement uses TRBV20-1 and TRBJ2-7, with TRBD2 as a possible D gene (6 bases). Germline V gene data show CDR1 as DFQATT and CDR2 as SNEGSKA (reference sequence). The CDR3 runs to 14 residues.

This chain connects TRBV5-5 to TRBJ2-7; a possible D gene is TRBD2 (5 bases). The CDR3 is 15 amino acids. Germline V CDR1 and CDR2: SGHKS, YYEKEE (reference sequence). The V end lost 0 bases, the J end lost 6 bases, and 16 bases lay between the germline ends. Written as DNA, the CDR3 is TGTGCCAGCAGCTTGGTTGCGGGTTTCACGGGCGAGCAGTACTTC. Its protein is CASSLVAGFTGEQYF.